Shown below are 22 T cell receptor beta chains from a single sample sequenced in a study of CD8 T cells in Susac syndrome. Random-hexamer reverse transcription was applied to about 0.45 to 1 ug RNA. TCRdb analysed the immunoSEQ multiplex PCR reads with MiXCR anew, one entry per CDR3 protein. The table lists 150,000 or so distinct CDR3 sequences, roughly 94% of them singletons, with about 0.094% in the top ten. The sequenced sample was CD4+ T cells from PBMCs. These receptors all stem from a human donor with multiple sclerosis.

The rearrangement uses TRBV14 and TRBJ1-2; 10 bases are a match to TRBD1. V shed 4 bases and J 2 bases; nucleotides not matched to a gene: 1. Germline CDR1 SGHDN, CDR2 FVKESK. This CDR3 region has 14 residues. The CDR3 DNA sequence: TGTGCCAGCAGCCGGGACAGGGGAAACTATGGCTACACCTTC. The encoded protein is CASSRDRGNYGYTF. Variable domain in full (rest from reference TRBV14 and TRBJ1-2): EAGVTQFPSHSVIEKGQTVTLRCDPISGHDNLYWYRRVMGKEIKFLLHFVKESKQDESGMPNNRFLAERTGGTYSTLKVQPAELEDSGVYFCASSRDRGNYGYTFGSGTRLTVV.

CDR3 residues: CASSLVNQETQYF. As DNA, the CDR3 is TGTGCCAGCAGTCTAGTAAACCAAGAGACCCAGTACTTC. The rearrangement links TRBV2 to TRBJ2-5; D unclear. With 5 bases removed from V and 0 bases from J, the gap between germline ends came to 7 bases. This CDR3 region has 13 residues. CDR1 SNHLY and CDR2 FYNNEI come from the germline V gene.

The rearrangement links TRBV4-2 to TRBJ1-1; unclear D gene. The V gene's germline CDR1 is LGHNA and CDR2 YNFKEQ. The CDR3 is 12 amino acids. The V gene lost 1 base and the J gene lost 7 bases, with 7 bases spanning the gap. The CDR3 spells CASSQGRSEAFF. The CDR3 DNA is TGTGCCAGCAGCCAAGGAAGGAGTGAAGCTTTCTTT.

The chain employs TRBV7-2 and TRBJ2-3, with 11 bases fitting TRBD2. The junction had 20 bases not matched to a gene; V was cut back by 8 bases and J by 13 bases. The CDR3 has 16 residues. Germline CDR1 reads SGHTA; CDR2 reads FQGNSA. Written as DNA, the CDR3 is TGTGCCAGCCAACCTCCTAGCGGGAGGTTTAGTGGGTTGGAGTATTTT. Residues: CASQPPSGRFSGLEYF.

The chain couples TRBV20-1 to TRBJ2-6; either TRBD1 or TRBD2 may supply D (5 bases each). The CDR3 has 15 residues. Trimming took 6 bases from V and 2 from J, leaving 14 bases between them. The germline V gene has CDR1 DFQATT and CDR2 SNEGSKA (reference sequence). The CDR3 DNA follows: TGCAGTGCCCAGGACGGGGCGGCTGGGGCCAACGTCCTGACTTTC. This encodes CSAQDGAAGANVLTF.

The rearrangement links TRBV3-1 to TRBJ2-7; D not resolved. Germline-derived CDR1 and CDR2 are LGHDT and YNNKEL (reference sequence). The CDR3 sequence is 15 residues long. With 1 base removed from V and 8 bases from J, the gap between germline ends came to 18 bases. CDR3 nucleotide sequence: TGTGCCAGCAGCCAAGGCCAAACAGCCCTCCCGCAGCAGTACTTC. Its protein product is CASSQGQTALPQQYF.

The V gene is TRBV20-1, the J gene TRBJ2-3, with 7 bases matching TRBD2. This CDR3 comprises 16 residues. Germline CDR1 and CDR2: DFQATT and SNEGSKA (reference sequence). V was pared by 2 bases and J by 4 bases, with 12 bases of the junction left unmatched. The chain's CDR3 is CSARPRAAGVADTQYF. The CDR3, as DNA: TGCAGTGCTAGACCTAGGGCGGCGGGAGTAGCAGATACGCAGTATTTT.

The V call is TRBV4-2, the J call TRBJ2-7, with D possibly being TRBD1 or TRBD2 (5 bases each). Germline CDR1 reads LGHNA; CDR2 reads YNFKEQ. This CDR3 comprises 15 residues. V lost 1 base, J lost 4 bases, and 14 bases lay in between. CDR3 sequence (DNA): TGTGCCAGCAGCCAAGCGGGGACCCGAGAGTACGAGCAGTACTTC. This encodes CASSQAGTREYEQYF.

The rearrangement links TRBV7-9 to TRBJ1-2; 10 positions agree with TRBD1. The germline CDR1 and CDR2 sequences are SEHNR and FQNEAQ (reference sequence). The CDR3 loop spans 16 amino acids. After removal of 5 bases from V and 8 bases from J, the junction contained 14 bases not matched to a gene. CDR3 nucleotide sequence: TGTGCCAGCAGCGATCGCCCCGGGACAGGGGTGAGCGGCTACACCTTC. Protein sequence: CASSDRPGTGVSGYTF. Variable domain in full (rest from reference TRBV7-9 and TRBJ1-2): DTGVSQNPRHKITKRGQNVTFRCDPISEHNRLYWYRQTLGQGPEFLTYFQNEAQLEKSRLLSDRFSAERPKGSFSTLEIQRTEQGDSAMYLCASSDRPGTGVSGYTFGSGTRLTVV.

This clonotype was observed a few times. The chain employs TRBV12-3 or TRBV12-4 and TRBJ1-5; D gene uncertain. Trimming shortened V by 2 bases and J by 0 bases, and 8 bases separated the two germline ends. This CDR3 comprises 15 residues. CDR3: CASSLYRDSNQPQHF. Here the CDR3 DNA reads TGTGCCAGCAGTTTATACCGCGATAGCAATCAGCCCCAGCATTTT.

DNA of the CDR3: TGTGCCACCAGCAGAGATAAAGGTCCCTACGAGCAGTACTTC. As protein: CATSRDKGPYEQYF. The chain couples TRBV15 to TRBJ2-7; D gene uncertain. Trimming removed 0 bases from V and 2 bases from J, with 8 bases in between. The CDR3 has 14 amino acids. Per germline, CDR1 LNHNV and CDR2 YYDKDF (reference sequence). The whole variable domain, filled in from reference TRBV15 and TRBJ2-7, reads DAMVIQNPRYQVTQFGKPVTLSCSQTLNHNVMYWYQQKSSQAPKLLFHYYDKDFNNEADTPDNFQSRRPNTSFCFLDIRSPGLGDTAMYLCATSRDKGPYEQYFGPGTRLTVT.

The chain uses TRBV30 and TRBJ2-7; 8 positions agree with TRBD1. This CDR3 is built from 17 residues. Germline CDR1 and CDR2: GTSNPN and SVGIG (reference sequence). V shed 4 bases and J 9 bases; nucleotides not matched to a gene: 23. The CDR3 loop is CAWNYGFVGTGPKRQYF. The CDR3 DNA reads TGTGCCTGGAACTATGGTTTTGTAGGGACAGGACCGAAAAGGCAGTACTTC.

V usage is TRBV3-1 and J usage is TRBJ2-1; D unresolved. V lost 8 bases and J lost 0, with 11 bases in between. The CDR3 sequence is 14 residues long. CDR1 and CDR2 (germline): LGHDT, YNNKEL (reference sequence). The DNA of the CDR3 is TGTGCCAGCGGCTCTTCGAGCTCCTACAATGAGCAGTTCTTC. It encodes CASGSSSSYNEQFF.

V usage is TRBV4-2 and J usage is TRBJ2-3; TRBD2 matches at 13 bases. Germline V gene data show CDR1 as LGHNA and CDR2 as YNFKEQ. This CDR3 spans 17 amino acids. V shed 5 bases and J 7 bases; nucleotides not matched to a gene: 12. The CDR3 loop is CASSAQLAGGPSNTQYF. The CDR3 nucleotides are TGTGCCAGCAGCGCCCAACTAGCGGGAGGGCCGTCAAATACGCAGTATTTT.

This chain uses TRBV7-2 with TRBJ1-5; possible D gene TRBD1, 6 bases. Trimming removed 4 bases at V and 4 bases at J, with 11 bases between. Per germline, CDR1 SGHTA and CDR2 FQGNSA. This CDR3 comprises 14 residues. CDR3 residues: CASSSDSTNQPQHF. As DNA, the CDR3 is TGTGCCAGCAGCTCGGACAGCACAAATCAGCCCCAGCATTTT.

This clonotype was found a few times. The rearrangement joins TRBV6-6 to TRBJ1-2; D perhaps matches TRBD1 (6 bases). Deletions cut 2 bases from V and 10 bases from J, with 14 bases between. Germline assignment: CDR1 MNHNY and CDR2 SVGAGI (reference sequence). The CDR3 is 13 residues long. CDR3 sequence: CASSYGTREPYTF. CDR3 DNA: TGTGCCAGCAGTTACGGGACAAGGGAACCCTACACCTTC.

This clonotype appeared once. The rearrangement joins TRBV14 to TRBJ2-2; no definite D call. Per the germline V gene, CDR1 is SGHDN and CDR2 is FVKESK. The CDR3 spans 15 residues. V lost 4 bases to trimming and J lost 4 bases, with 13 bases between them. The DNA of the CDR3 is TGTGCCAGCAGCCCGTTGGACCGAACCACCGGGGAGCTGTTTTTT. Protein product: CASSPLDRTTGELFF. Complete variable domain (other parts from reference TRBV14 and TRBJ2-2): EAGVTQFPSHSVIEKGQTVTLRCDPISGHDNLYWYRRVMGKEIKFLLHFVKESKQDESGMPNNRFLAERTGGTYSTLKVQPAELEDSGVYFCASSPLDRTTGELFFGEGSRLTVL.

This clonotype was detected once. The chain is built from TRBV30 and TRBJ1-2, with no clear D. Germline V CDR1 and CDR2: GTSNPN, SVGIG (reference sequence). V gave up 7 bases and J gave up 4 bases, with 10 bases separating them. CDR3 size: 11 residues. In DNA form, the CDR3 reads TGTGCCTTCGGCCGGGGCTATGGCTACACCTTC. Protein: CAFGRGYGYTF.

This rearrangement joins TRBV6-1 to TRBJ2-3; 13 nucleotides align to TRBD2. With 6 bases clipped from V and 5 bases from J, the junction kept 14 bases outside the gene matches. The CDR3 loop spans 18 amino acids. The germline gives CDR1 MNHNS, CDR2 SASEGT. The chain's CDR3 is CASRPGTSGIKARDTQYF. CDR3 nucleotides: TGTGCCAGCAGGCCCGGGACTAGCGGGATCAAGGCCAGAGATACGCAGTATTTT.

V usage is TRBV3-1 and J usage is TRBJ1-2; D unclear. V lost 0 bases and J 8 bases, leaving 7 bases between the germline ends. Germline V lookup: CDR1 LGHDT, CDR2 YNNKEL (reference sequence). CDR3 length: 12 residues. DNA of the CDR3: TGTGCCAGCAGCCAAGACAGGCTCGGCTACACCTTC. This encodes CASSQDRLGYTF.

The rearrangement uses TRBV3-1 and TRBJ2-1, with D perhaps matching TRBD2 (6 bases). Between the trimmed V and J ends, which lost 1 base and 10 bases, there was a span of 14 bases. Germline assignment: CDR1 LGHDT and CDR2 YNNKEL (reference sequence). This CDR3 has 14 residues. The DNA of the CDR3 is TGTGCCAGCAGCCAAGCGGGAGTCATCACCGAGCAGTTCTTC. This encodes CASSQAGVITEQFF.

This chain uses TRBV5-1 with TRBJ1-5; D is undetermined. Germline V gene data show CDR1 as SGHRS and CDR2 as YFSETQ. Trimming took off 4 bases at V and 0 bases at J, with 14 bases between the two ends. The CDR3 covers 16 residues. In nucleotides, the CDR3 is TGCGCCAGCAGCCTCGGCCCCGGGTTTAGCAATCAGCCCCAGCATTTT. Translation: CASSLGPGFSNQPQHF.